This TCR beta chain was identified in a study of shared clonotypes between healthy human individuals (TCRdb year 2020). Background for the entire study: A couple of women and three men aged 18 to 49 years were included in the cohort. Leukapheresis yielded between about 0.94 and 10 billion PBMCs per donor. To increase sequencing depth and limit assay-specific biases, different laboratories used diverse techniques to prepare libraries and sequence TCR repertoires. To estimate repertoire size and how much clonotype sharing occurs between individuals, the study deeply sequenced the blood TCR repertoires of several healthy adults. Per donor, three plates each were used for CD4 naive and CD4 memory, two for CD8 naive, and one for CD8 memory.

Study-wide conclusions, independent of this receptor: Incomplete sequencing was indicated by rarefaction of sorted-subset datasets, despite the large sequencing depth. Pairwise subsampling indicated that sequencing depth was expected to affect the degree of clonotype sharing among donors. Clonotypes shared by all four sorted-subset donors showed higher generation probabilities than non-shared clonotypes. Sharing across a few donors was observed for about 5% of naive CD4, about 3.2% of naive CD8, 2.3% of memory CD4, and around 0.4% of memory CD8 clonotypes. Naive subsets generally had larger estimated clonotype richness than memory subsets. Sampling was restricted to blood, and TCR repertoires in tissue are likely to differ from TCR repertoires in blood. Because the study included a small number of donors, the genetic and exposure-history diversity represented was limited.

The donors were healthy, HIV-negative adults with no recently reported acute infections or vaccinations. Only Caucasian adults living in Nashville, Tennessee, USA were represented among the donors. CD4+ T cells were enriched by magnetic negative selection, after which naive cells were positively selected on CD45RA and the negative fraction was taken as the memory subset. After blood collection by leukapheresis, PBMCs were isolated using Ficoll-Histopaque density gradient centrifugation and then cryopreserved in the vapor phase of liquid nitrogen. Analytical flow cytometry was used to check the purity and quantity of every magnetically sorted T cell population. Genomic DNA was isolated from each sorted fraction and quantified by UV absorbance on a Nanodrop 2000c. Remarks on this clone: Its antigen target is currently unknown. No much larger clone exists at a distance of one base, and base qualities are not known. Other nucleotide sequences from this sample produce the same CDR3.

Using the deep immunoSEQ assay, TCR CDR3 regions were amplified from genomic DNA by multiplex PCR. Extracted genomic DNA from each cell subset was spread evenly across all wells of several immunoSEQ 96-well plates, with each plate serving as a replicate. For sorted subsets, roughly 0.2 ug genomic DNA, equal to 25,000 to 35,000 T cell genomes, was loaded into each replicate PCR. Purified libraries were measured with a Qubit 3.0 fluorometer, size-checked on a Bioanalyzer 2100, and measured again with the KAPA Library Quantification kit. Every immunoSEQ 96-well plate was sequenced on a dedicated single-read 150-cycle Illumina NextSeq 550 flow cell. The authors' pipeline ran thus. The immunoSEQ output contained only junctional sequences without quality scores, so filtering could not match that applied to full-length reads. Sequences were annotated with PyIR, a Python wrapper for IgBLAST v1.9, using IMGT germline references to assign V/J genes and CDR3. Reads were removed for weak V/J assignments (E-value above 1e-6), missing CDR3, stop codons, out-of-frame junctions, or ambiguous translated residues. A V3J clonotype was defined by an identical inferred V gene, J gene, and CDR3 amino acid sequence. To compute the percentage overlap between repertoires, the number of shared unique clonotypes was divided by the size of the smaller repertoire. Three approaches were used to assess repertoire richness: RTK rarefaction, the Chao1 estimator, and Recon v2.1 estimates of unobserved clonotypes. Generation probabilities were computed with OLGA for all TCRbeta clonotypes obtained by the gDNA method from four donors. TCRdb carries this immuneACCESS record with in-frame sequences only. Its versions omit some clonotypes, under half of them owing to an unresolved V gene in the studies checked, with the rest unexplained. V and J calls and clone size come straight from that table; D and trimming were deduced from the DNA. For this sample the table gives over a million clones, of which 75% to 85% were detected only once. Of the sample, 0.6% to 0.75% is held by the ten largest clones.

Sequencing was performed on memory CD4+ T cells from PBMCs. Sample cell subset or site, as interpreted from the label and publication: CD45RA-negative fraction. The origin of this receptor is a man aged 18 to 29 in good health. Some clones in this sample may be carry-over from other donors' samples.

Read as DNA, the sequence is TGTGCCAGCAGCTTATCGGGGAGTTACGAGCAGTACTTC. It encodes CASSLSGSYEQYF. The sequence is built from TRBV7-2 and TRBJ2-7; the D region possibly corresponds to TRBD2 (5 bases align). Trimming removed 2 bases from V and 4 bases from J, leaving 9 bases between the germline ends. The CDR3 measures 13 amino acids from cysteine to phenylalanine. Of all the DNA, just the CDR3 is kept, 39 bases in frame from base 1. Taken from the germline V gene, the CDR1 and CDR2 loops are SGHTA and FQGNSA.